Each of the 31 T cell receptor beta chains below was sequenced from the same sample in a study of post-analysis software for immune sequencing data (dated by TCRdb to about 2015). These receptors lack a known antigen. Library preparation used PCR. Reads for this sample came from an Illumina HiSeq 2500. To reduce PCR and sequencing biases, unique molecular identifiers were built into the TCR beta cDNA libraries. TCRdb applied fastp at Q25 and MiXCR to the public reads, then kept only in-frame beta chains. Every entry covers one CDR3 protein and lists the most common genes and DNA from its rows. The sample data list approximately 730,000 distinct CDR3 sequences, and about half of these were observed just once. Of the sample, 4% to 5% is held by the ten largest clones. On the study overall, not on this receptor specifically: Significantly higher frequencies in patients than in controls were found for about 5 TRBV segments, including TRBV5-6, TRBV5-1 and TRBV20-1.

Input material: blood. These receptors all come from a girl aged 5-17 years with multiple sclerosis.

The chain employs TRBV7-9 and TRBJ2-1; no definite D call. Germline V gene sequence: CDR1 SEHNR, CDR2 FQNEAQ (reference sequence). The CDR3 sequence is 14 residues long. V lost 1 base and J lost 6, with 10 bases in between. CDR3 sequence reads: CASSLGNPFNEQFF. The CDR3 bases are TGTGCCAGCAGCTTAGGGAATCCATTCAATGAGCAGTTCTTC. The variable domain in full, with the rest retrieved from reference TRBV7-9 and TRBJ2-1, is DTGVSQNPRHKITKRGQNVTFRCDPISEHNRLYWYRQTLGQGPEFLTYFQNEAQLEKSRLLSDRFSAERPKGSFSTLEIQRTEQGDSAMYLCASSLGNPFNEQFFGPGTRLTVL.

The chain carries TRBV29-1 and TRBJ2-3; no definite D call. The CDR3 spans 12 residues. Per germline, CDR1 SQVTM and CDR2 ANQGSEA. Trimming took off 4 bases at V and 6 bases at J, with 11 bases between the two ends. CDR3 sequence reads: CSVVRILDTQYF. CDR3 nucleotide sequence: TGCAGCGTTGTTCGGATCCTGGATACGCAGTATTTT.

Notes on this clonotype: The junction shows a germline mismatch at one end, possibly a read error. The chain carries TRBV20-1 and TRBJ2-5; TRBD1 or TRBD2 may be the D gene (7 bases each). This CDR3 spans 14 amino acids. CDR1 is DFQATT and CDR2 is SNEGSKA in the germline V gene (reference sequence). The CDR3 nucleotides read TGCAGTACTAGAGCGGGACAGATCCAAGAGACCCAGTACTTC. Translated: CSTRAGQIQETQYF.

This chain connects TRBV6-5 to TRBJ1-5; a weak D match, TRBD1 (6 bases). Germline CDR1 and CDR2: MNHEY and SVGAGI. The ends were cut back, 6 bases at V and 5 bases at J, with 11 bases in the middle. CDR3 length: 13 amino acids. The CDR3 nucleotides read TGTGCCAGCAGAGGGGGAAGGGATCAGCCCCAGCATTTT. This sequence encodes CASRGGRDQPQHF.

The chain is built from TRBV20-1 and TRBJ2-5; 11 nucleotides match TRBD2. The CDR3 is 16 residues long. Germline-derived CDR1 and CDR2 are DFQATT and SNEGSKA (reference sequence). Trimming took 5 bases from V and 1 from J; bases not matched to a gene: 9. In DNA, the CDR3 is TGCAGTGCTCCGCCCCGGACTAGCGGGCCCCAAGAGACCCAGTACTTC. This codes for CSAPPRTSGPQETQYF.

This clonotype came up a few times. This sequence joins TRBV2 and TRBJ2-1; 7 bases line up with TRBD1. This CDR3 is 14 amino acids long. V shed 10 bases and J 4 bases; nucleotides not matched to a gene: 10. Germline V gives CDR1 SNHLY, CDR2 FYNNEI. The chain's CDR3 is CATDRDRAYNEQFF. DNA for the CDR3: TGTGCCACCGACCGGGACAGAGCTTACAATGAGCAGTTCTTC. Full variable domain (missing parts from reference TRBV2 and TRBJ2-1): EPEVTQTPSHQVTQMGQEVILRCVPISNHLYFYWYRQILGQKVEFLVSFYNNEISEKSEIFDDQFSVERPDGSNFTLKIRSTKLEDSAMYFCATDRDRAYNEQFFGPGTRLTVL.

The chain employs TRBV7-9 and TRBJ2-3; 7 bases are shared with TRBD2. The CDR3 is made up of 16 amino acids. Germline V CDR1 and CDR2: SEHNR, FQNEAQ (reference sequence). V lost 8 bases, J lost 5 bases, and 16 bases stayed unmatched. This CDR3 reads CASGQGLGGFEDTQYF. CDR3 DNA: TGTGCCAGCGGACAAGGACTAGGAGGGTTCGAAGATACGCAGTATTTT.

This chain links TRBV20-1 with TRBJ2-5; 14 positions match TRBD2. The J call is doubtful: the DNA matches TRBJ2-7 better. This CDR3 is built from 15 residues. Germline V CDR1 and CDR2: DFQATT, SNEGSKA (reference sequence). The CDR3 DNA follows: TGCAGTGCGGTCGGGACTAGCGGGAGAGTAGGCGAGCAGTACTTC. Its translation is CSAVGTSGRVGEQYF.

Only a few counts were recorded for this clonotype. The CDR3 DNA follows: TGTGCCAGCAGCCTTAGTGACGGGACGGACACTGAAGCTTTCTTT. Its protein product is CASSLSDGTDTEAFF. The chain is built from TRBV7-9 and TRBJ1-1; D might be TRBD1 (5 bases). V lost 5 bases to trimming and J lost 3 bases, with 16 bases between them. This CDR3 contains 15 residues. Germline V lookup: CDR1 SEHNR, CDR2 FQNEAQ (reference sequence).

Only a few counts were recorded for this clonotype. This rearrangement joins TRBV7-6 to TRBJ2-5; TRBD2 agrees at 11 bases. The trim removed 6 bases at V and 5 bases at J, leaving 8 bases unmatched. Germline V gives CDR1 SGHVS, CDR2 FNYEAQ. CDR3 size: 15 residues. The CDR3 coding sequence is TGTGCCAGCAGTTTAACACTAGCGGGAGCGGAGACCCAGTACTTC. The encoded protein is CASSLTLAGAETQYF.

The chain joins TRBV12-3 or TRBV12-4 to TRBJ1-5; no clear D gene. The CDR3 is made up of 14 amino acids. The V end lost 2 bases, the J end lost 0 bases, and 5 bases lay between the germline ends. CDR3 nucleotides: TGTGCCAGCAGTTTAAGAACTAGCAATCAGCCCCAGCATTTT. Translated: CASSLRTSNQPQHF.

This sequence joins TRBV7-3 and TRBJ1-6; 9 bases match TRBD1. This CDR3 spans 16 amino acids. Germline assignment: CDR1 SGHTA and CDR2 FQGTGA. V lost 1 base and J lost 5; bases outside the gene matches: 3. In DNA, the CDR3 is TGTGCCAGCAGCTTAAGGGGACAGGGCAATAATTCACCCCTCCACTTT. This gives the protein CASSLRGQGNNSPLHF.

A few counts support this clonotype. J is TRBJ1-2 and V is TRBV7-6, with D possibly matching TRBD1 (6 bases). The germline V gene encodes CDR1 SGHVS and CDR2 FNYEAQ. The ends were cut back, 5 bases at V and 5 bases at J, with 21 bases in the middle. The CDR3 spans 16 residues. The CDR3 sequence is CASSPNTGPYVYGYTF. The CDR3 region has the DNA TGTGCCAGCAGCCCCAATACAGGGCCCTATGTTTATGGCTACACCTTC.

This clonotype was detected only a few times. The chain recombines TRBV7-9 with TRBJ2-7; 7 bases agree with TRBD1. J gave up 3 bases and V 5 bases, and 7 bases lay outside the gene matches. CDR3 length equals 14 residues. Germline V gene sequence: CDR1 SEHNR, CDR2 FQNEAQ (reference sequence). The CDR3 sequence is CASSQTGLGYEQYF. CDR3 coding DNA: TGTGCCAGCAGCCAGACAGGGCTGGGCTACGAGCAGTACTTC.

This clonotype showed up just a few times. The genes are TRBV20-1 and TRBJ2-7; D assignment may be TRBD1 or TRBD2 (5 bases each). The length of the CDR3 is 15 residues. CDR1 DFQATT and CDR2 SNEGSKA come from the germline V gene (reference sequence). Trimming stripped 5 bases from V and 1 base from J, with 18 bases between. This chain's CDR3 is CSAGGYRRPSYEQYF. The DNA for the CDR3 is TGCAGTGCTGGGGGATATAGGCGGCCTTCCTACGAGCAGTACTTC.

V is TRBV28 and J is TRBJ1-5; D is possibly TRBD1 (5 bases). CDR3 length: 16 amino acids. Trimming left V 6 bases short and J 1 base short, with 16 bases between. The V gene's germline CDR1 is MDHEN and CDR2 SYDVKM. The CDR3 DNA reads as TGTGCCAGCAGGCAGGGAGAGGCTTACAGCAATCAGCCCCAGCATTTT. Protein: CASRQGEAYSNQPQHF.

This chain connects TRBV28 to TRBJ1-4; unclear D gene. The ends were cut back, 6 bases at V and 0 bases at J, with 11 bases in the middle. The CDR3 is made up of 15 amino acids. Germline assignment: CDR1 MDHEN and CDR2 SYDVKM. CDR3 in DNA: TGTGCCAGCAGATCCCGACGCACAACTAATGAAAAACTGTTTTTT. It is translated as CASRSRRTTNEKLFF.

The chain has TRBV20-1 and TRBJ2-3; 11 bases are a match to TRBD2. V dropped 6 bases and J dropped 4; count of bases not matched to a gene: 3. The germline gives CDR1 DFQATT, CDR2 SNEGSKA (reference sequence). This CDR3 contains 13 residues. The CDR3 here is CSALAGGSDTQYF. CDR3 DNA: TGCAGTGCCCTAGCGGGGGGTTCAGATACGCAGTATTTT.

This clonotype appeared a few times. This chain links TRBV6-6 with TRBJ2-3; 8 bases fit TRBD1. This CDR3 is 16 amino acids long. Germline V gene sequence: CDR1 MNHNY, CDR2 SVGAGI (reference sequence). V lost 2 bases to trimming and J lost 4 bases; unmatched junction nucleotides: 8. CDR3 region: CASSYGQGGGSDTQYF. The CDR3 DNA reads TGTGCCAGCAGTTACGGACAGGGTGGGGGCTCAGATACGCAGTATTTT.

This clonotype was counted a single time. CDR3 sequence (DNA): TGTGCCAGCAGCTTGGGTGCAGGGAAGACCCAGTACTTC. Its protein product is CASSLGAGKTQYF. J is TRBJ2-5 and V is TRBV5-6; tentatively, D is TRBD1 (5 bases). The germline V gene encodes CDR1 SGHDT and CDR2 YYEEEE. The CDR3 consists of 13 residues. V lost 0 bases, J lost 6 bases, and 9 bases lay in between.

The genes are TRBV20-1 and TRBJ2-1, with TRBD2 matching over 13 bases. The end of the DNA fits TRBJ2-7 better, so the J call may be wrong. The CDR3 is made up of 14 amino acids. In germline, CDR1 is DFQATT, CDR2 SNEGSKA (reference sequence). As DNA, the CDR3 is TGCAGTGCTAGCGGACTAGCGGGAGACAACGAGCAGTACTTC. Protein product: CSASGLAGDNEQYF.

This clonotype was observed a few times. This rearrangement joins TRBV18 to TRBJ2-3; D is unclear. Trimming took off 2 bases at V and 2 bases at J, with 5 bases between the two ends. This CDR3 is 13 amino acids long. Germline V lookup: CDR1 KGHSH, CDR2 LQKENI. The DNA of the CDR3 is TGTGCCAGCTCACCAGAGTTCACAGATACGCAGTATTTT. It encodes CASSPEFTDTQYF.

The chain couples TRBV12-5 to TRBJ2-4; no firm D call. Trimming removed 7 bases from V and 0 bases from J, with 13 bases in between. Germline V gene data show CDR1 as LGHNT and CDR2 as FRNRAP. This CDR3 has 15 residues. CDR3 residues: CASASRDLAKNIQYF. Here the CDR3 DNA reads TGTGCTAGTGCCTCTAGGGATCTAGCCAAAAACATTCAGTACTTC.

The chain recombines TRBV18 with TRBJ2-5; D possibly corresponds to TRBD1 (6 bases). V was clipped by 3 bases and J by 5 bases, with 13 bases between them. The CDR3 has 14 amino acids. Germline V lookup: CDR1 KGHSH, CDR2 LQKENI. The CDR3 DNA reads TGTGCCAGCTCACCCGACTGGGGGCGGGAGACCCAGTACTTC. Its protein product is CASSPDWGRETQYF.

The chain links TRBV5-1 to TRBJ1-2; D is uncertain. The V and J ends lost 2 bases and 4 bases respectively, with 21 bases between them. The CDR3 extends over 17 amino acids. From germline, CDR1 is SGHRS and CDR2 YFSETQ. The CDR3 protein is CASSLGFGEQQLYGYTF. As DNA, the CDR3 is TGCGCCAGCAGCTTAGGATTCGGGGAACAGCAGCTCTATGGCTACACCTTC. Based on the CDR3 plus reference TRBV5-1 and TRBJ1-2, the full variable domain is KAGVTQTPRYLIKTRGQQVTLSCSPISGHRSVSWYQQTPGQGLQFLFEYFSETQRNKGNFPGRFSGRQFSNSRSEMNVSTLELGDSALYLCASSLGFGEQQLYGYTFGSGTRLTVV.

The chain links TRBV6-1 to TRBJ2-1; weak D call: TRBD2 (5 bases). The CDR3 totals 15 residues. Germline CDR1 reads MNHNS; CDR2 reads SASEGT. Trimming stripped 7 bases from V and 0 bases from J, with 13 bases between. As DNA, the CDR3 is TGTGCCAGCACTTCCGGACTGAGCTCCTACAATGAGCAGTTCTTC. This encodes CASTSGLSSYNEQFF.

The chain couples TRBV7-9 to TRBJ2-6, with a possible D match to TRBD1 (6 bases). The CDR3 is made up of 17 amino acids. V lost 5 bases, J lost 0 bases, and 14 bases lay in between. The germline CDR1 and CDR2 sequences are SEHNR and FQNEAQ (reference sequence). The CDR3 sequence is CASSEGWTASGANVLTF. The DNA for the CDR3 is TGTGCCAGCAGCGAAGGCTGGACAGCCTCTGGGGCCAACGTCCTGACTTTC.

This sequence joins TRBV20-1 and TRBJ2-1; D remains ambiguous. CDR3 size: 13 residues. The germline V and J ends were trimmed by 5 bases and 9 bases, with 17 bases remaining between them. CDR1 DFQATT and CDR2 SNEGSKA come from the germline V gene (reference sequence). The CDR3 bases are TGCAGTGCTGCCCCCCCTAGTAAGGGTGAGCAGTTCTTC. Its translation: CSAAPPSKGEQFF.

The chain links TRBV28 to TRBJ1-5; D unclear. The CDR3 has 15 residues. V dropped 2 bases and J dropped 9 bases, with 17 bases sitting between them. From germline, CDR1 is MDHEN and CDR2 SYDVKM. The CDR3 protein is CASSLTGMRMGPQHF. CDR3 coding DNA: TGTGCCAGCAGTTTAACGGGGATGCGAATGGGGCCCCAGCATTTT.

V gene TRBV4-2 combines with J gene TRBJ2-1, with 12 bases aligning to TRBD2. This CDR3 spans 18 amino acids. V lost 1 base and J lost 3; bases outside the gene matches: 7. Germline CDR1 is LGHNA and CDR2 is YNFKEQ. The DNA for the CDR3 is TGTGCCAGCAGCCAAGGGCTAGCGGGAGGGCCCGACTACAATGAGCAGTTCTTC. It yields the protein CASSQGLAGGPDYNEQFF.

The chain recombines TRBV5-1 with TRBJ2-7, with 7 positions matching TRBD1. Germline CDR1 is SGHRS and CDR2 is YFSETQ. The CDR3 is 14 residues long. Trimming at V came to 3 bases and at J to 2 bases, leaving 5 bases not matched to a gene. The DNA for the CDR3 is TGCGCCAGCAGCTGGAGACAGGGAGCCTACGAGCAGTACTTC. It specifies CASSWRQGAYEQYF.